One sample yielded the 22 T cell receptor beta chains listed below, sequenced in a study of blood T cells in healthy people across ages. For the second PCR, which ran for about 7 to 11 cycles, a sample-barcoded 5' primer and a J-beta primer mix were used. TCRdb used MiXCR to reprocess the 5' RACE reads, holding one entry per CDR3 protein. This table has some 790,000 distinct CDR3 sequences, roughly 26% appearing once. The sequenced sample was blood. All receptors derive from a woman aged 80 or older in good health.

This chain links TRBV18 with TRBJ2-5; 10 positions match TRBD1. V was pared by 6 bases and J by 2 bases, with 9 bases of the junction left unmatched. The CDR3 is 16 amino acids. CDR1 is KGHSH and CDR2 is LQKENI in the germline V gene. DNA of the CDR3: TGTGCCAGCTCTCCGGGACAGGGGAAACTACAAGAGACCCAGTACTTC. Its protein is CASSPGQGKLQETQYF.

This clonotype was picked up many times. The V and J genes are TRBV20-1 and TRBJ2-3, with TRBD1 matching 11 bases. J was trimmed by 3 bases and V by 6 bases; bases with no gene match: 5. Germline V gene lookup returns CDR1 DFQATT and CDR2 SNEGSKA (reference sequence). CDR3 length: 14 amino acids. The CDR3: CSAQDRGLTDTQYF. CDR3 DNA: TGCAGTGCCCAGGACAGGGGGCTGACAGATACGCAGTATTTT.

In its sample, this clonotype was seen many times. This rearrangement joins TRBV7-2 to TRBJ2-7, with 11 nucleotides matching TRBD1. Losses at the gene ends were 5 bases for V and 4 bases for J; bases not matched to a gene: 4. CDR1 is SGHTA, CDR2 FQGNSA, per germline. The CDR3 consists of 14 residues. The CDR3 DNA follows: TGTGCCAGCAGCACATGGGACAGGGGGTACGAGCAGTACTTC. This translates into CASSTWDRGYEQYF.

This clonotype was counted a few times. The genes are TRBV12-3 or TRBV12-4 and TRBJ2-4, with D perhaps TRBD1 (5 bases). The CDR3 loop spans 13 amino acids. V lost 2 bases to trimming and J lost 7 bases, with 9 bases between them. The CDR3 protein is CASSLNRWNIQYF. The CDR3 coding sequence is TGTGCCAGCAGTTTAAACAGGTGGAACATTCAGTACTTC.

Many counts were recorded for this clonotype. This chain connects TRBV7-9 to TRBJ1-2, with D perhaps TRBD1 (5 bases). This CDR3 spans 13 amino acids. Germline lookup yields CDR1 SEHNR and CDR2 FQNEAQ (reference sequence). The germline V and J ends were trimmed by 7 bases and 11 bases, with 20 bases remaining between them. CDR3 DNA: TGTGCCAGCACCACCCTGGCAGGAGGGGTTTACACCTTC. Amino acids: CASTTLAGGVYTF.

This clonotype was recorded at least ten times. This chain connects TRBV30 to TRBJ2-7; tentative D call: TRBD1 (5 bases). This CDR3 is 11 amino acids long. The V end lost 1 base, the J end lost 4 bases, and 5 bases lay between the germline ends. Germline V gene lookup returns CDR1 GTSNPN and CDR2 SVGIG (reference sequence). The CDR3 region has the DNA TGTGCCTGGAGTGCAGGGTACGAGCAGTACTTC. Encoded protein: CAWSAGYEQYF.

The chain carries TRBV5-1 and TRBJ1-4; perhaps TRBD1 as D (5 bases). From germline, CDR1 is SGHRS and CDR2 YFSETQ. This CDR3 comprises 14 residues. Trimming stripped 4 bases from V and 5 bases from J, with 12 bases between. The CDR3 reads CASSGGWGNEKLFF. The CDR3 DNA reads TGCGCCAGCAGCGGCGGTTGGGGCAATGAAAAACTGTTTTTT. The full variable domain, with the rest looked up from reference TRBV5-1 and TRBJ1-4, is KAGVTQTPRYLIKTRGQQVTLSCSPISGHRSVSWYQQTPGQGLQFLFEYFSETQRNKGNFPGRFSGRQFSNSRSEMNVSTLELGDSALYLCASSGGWGNEKLFFGSGTQLSVL.

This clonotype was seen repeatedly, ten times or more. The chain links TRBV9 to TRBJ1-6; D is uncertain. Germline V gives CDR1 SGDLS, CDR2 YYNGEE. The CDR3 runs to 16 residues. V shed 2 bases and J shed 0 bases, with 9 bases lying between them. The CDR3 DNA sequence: TGTGCCAGCAGCGTCAGTCCGAGCTCCTATAATTCACCCCTCCACTTT. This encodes CASSVSPSSYNSPLHF.

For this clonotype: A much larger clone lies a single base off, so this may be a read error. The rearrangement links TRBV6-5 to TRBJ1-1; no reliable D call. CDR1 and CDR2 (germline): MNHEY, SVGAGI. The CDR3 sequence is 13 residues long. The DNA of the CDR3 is TGTGCCGGCAGTTACGTGGCGAACACTGAAGCTTTCTTT. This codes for CAGSYVANTEAFF.

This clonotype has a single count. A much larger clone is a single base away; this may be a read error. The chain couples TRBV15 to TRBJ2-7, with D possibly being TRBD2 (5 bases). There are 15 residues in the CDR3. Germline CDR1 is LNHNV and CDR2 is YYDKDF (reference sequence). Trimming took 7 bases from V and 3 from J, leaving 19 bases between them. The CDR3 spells CATNSSTAGNYEQYF. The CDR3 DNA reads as TGTGCCACCAACTCCTCCACGGCGGGCAACTACGAGCAGTACTTC.

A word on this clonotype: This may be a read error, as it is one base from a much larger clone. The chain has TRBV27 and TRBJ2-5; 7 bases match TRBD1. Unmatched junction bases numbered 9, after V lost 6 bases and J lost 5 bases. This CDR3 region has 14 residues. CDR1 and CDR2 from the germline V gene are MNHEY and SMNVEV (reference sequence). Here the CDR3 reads CASRTRDSRETQYF. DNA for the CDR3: TGTGCCAGCAGGACCCGGGACAGTCGGGAGACCCAGTACTTC.

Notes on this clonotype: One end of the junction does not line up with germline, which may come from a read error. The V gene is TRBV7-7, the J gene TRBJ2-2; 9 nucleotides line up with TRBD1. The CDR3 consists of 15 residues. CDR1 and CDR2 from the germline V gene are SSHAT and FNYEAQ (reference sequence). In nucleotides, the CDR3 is TGTGCTAGCAGCCGTACAGGGGGCAAGACCGGGGAGCTGTTTTTT. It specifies CASSRTGGKTGELFF.

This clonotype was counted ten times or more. The CDR3 region has the DNA TGCAGTGGTCAGGGCCAGAGCAAAAACATTCAGTACTTC. Translation gives CSGQGQSKNIQYF. The chain is built from TRBV20-1 and TRBJ2-4; possible D gene TRBD1, 5 bases. The CDR3 sequence is 13 residues long. Germline lookup yields CDR1 DFQATT and CDR2 SNEGSKA (reference sequence). V lost 7 bases and J lost 3, with 13 bases in between.

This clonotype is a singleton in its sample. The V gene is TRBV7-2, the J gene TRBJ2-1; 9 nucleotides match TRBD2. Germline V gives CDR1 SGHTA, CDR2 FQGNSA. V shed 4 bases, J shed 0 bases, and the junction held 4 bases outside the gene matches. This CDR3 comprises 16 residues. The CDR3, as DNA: TGTGCCAGCAGCTCTAAAGCGGGGGGCTCCTACAATGAGCAGTTCTTC. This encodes CASSSKAGGSYNEQFF.

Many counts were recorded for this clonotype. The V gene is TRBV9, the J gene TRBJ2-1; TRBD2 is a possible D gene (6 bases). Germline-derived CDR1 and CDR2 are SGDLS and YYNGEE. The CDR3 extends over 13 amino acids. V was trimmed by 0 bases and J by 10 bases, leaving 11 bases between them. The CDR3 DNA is TGTGCCAGCAGCGTAGTCGGGGGAACGGAGCAGTTCTTC. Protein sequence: CASSVVGGTEQFF. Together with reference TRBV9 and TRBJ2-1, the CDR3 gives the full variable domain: DSGVTQTPKHLITATGQRVTLRCSPRSGDLSVYWYQQSLDQGLQFLIQYYNGEERAKGNILERFSAQQFPDLHSELNLSSLELGDSALYFCASSVVGGTEQFFGPGTRLTVL.

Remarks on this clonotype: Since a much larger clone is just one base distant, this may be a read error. The CDR3: CASSHGVDYGYTF. The DNA for the CDR3 is TGTGCCAGCAGCCACGGGGTAGACTATGGCTACACCTTC. This sequence joins TRBV7-2 and TRBJ1-2; D is unclear. The CDR3 extends over 13 amino acids. Trimming left V 5 bases short and J 3 bases short, with 10 bases between. Germline V CDR1 and CDR2: SGHTA, FQGNSA.

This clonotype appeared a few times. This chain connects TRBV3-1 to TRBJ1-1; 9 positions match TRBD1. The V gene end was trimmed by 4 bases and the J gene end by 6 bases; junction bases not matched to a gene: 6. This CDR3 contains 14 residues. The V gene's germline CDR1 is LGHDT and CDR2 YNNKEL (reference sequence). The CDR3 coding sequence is TGTGCCAGCAGCCCCCCGGGACAGGGCCCTGAAGCTTTCTTT. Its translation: CASSPPGQGPEAFF.

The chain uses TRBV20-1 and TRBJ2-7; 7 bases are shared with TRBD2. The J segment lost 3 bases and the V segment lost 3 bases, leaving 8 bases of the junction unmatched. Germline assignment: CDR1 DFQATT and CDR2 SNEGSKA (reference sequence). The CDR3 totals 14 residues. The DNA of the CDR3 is TGCAGTGCTAGGGCCGGGACTAACTACTACGAGCAGTACTTC. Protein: CSARAGTNYYEQYF.

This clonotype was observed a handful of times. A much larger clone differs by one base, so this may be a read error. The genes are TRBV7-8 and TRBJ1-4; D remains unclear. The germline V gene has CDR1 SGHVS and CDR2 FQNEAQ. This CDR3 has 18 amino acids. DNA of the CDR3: TGTACCAGCAGCTTAAGGACCGGGATCCGGAGGAGTAATGAAAAACTGTTTTTT. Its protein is CTSSLRTGIRRSNEKLFF.

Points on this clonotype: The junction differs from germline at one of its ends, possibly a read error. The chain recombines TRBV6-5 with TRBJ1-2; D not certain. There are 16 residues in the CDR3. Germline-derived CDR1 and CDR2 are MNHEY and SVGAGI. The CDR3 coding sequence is TGTGCCAGCGGTTACGGCGGGTCGAGGGATATCTATGGCTACACCTTC. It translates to CASGYGGSRDIYGYTF.

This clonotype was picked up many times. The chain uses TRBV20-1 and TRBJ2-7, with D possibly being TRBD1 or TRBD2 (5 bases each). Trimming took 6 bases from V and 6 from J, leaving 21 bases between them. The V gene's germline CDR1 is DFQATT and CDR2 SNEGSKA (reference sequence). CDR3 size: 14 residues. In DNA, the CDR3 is TGCAGTGCCCCAGAGAGGGGAAGGGTGCGCGAGCAGTACTTC. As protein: CSAPERGRVREQYF.

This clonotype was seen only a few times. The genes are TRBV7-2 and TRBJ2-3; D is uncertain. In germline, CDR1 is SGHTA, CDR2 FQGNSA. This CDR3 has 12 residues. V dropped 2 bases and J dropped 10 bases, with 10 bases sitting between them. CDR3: CASSLNEIAQYF. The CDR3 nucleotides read TGTGCCAGCAGCTTAAACGAGATTGCGCAGTATTTT.